The entry that follows covers one T cell receptor beta chain sequence. Its specificity is unknown. V was clipped by 5 bases and J by 0 bases; unmatched bases: 9. The CDR3 has 17 amino acids. Looked up from germline, CDR1 is SGHTA and CDR2 is FQGTGA. A second about 7 to 11 cycle PCR used barcoded and J-beta primers. Each CDR3 protein gets one entry after TCRdb re-called the 5' RACE reads with MiXCR. Of fewer than 2,000,000 distinct CDR3 sequences in the sample, 34% are singletons; the top ten hold 11%. These data come from a study of blood T cells in healthy people across ages. Overall study findings and caveats: Compared with aged donors, long-lived donors showed fewer expanded clones, suggesting selection. Older individuals had lower TCR beta diversity per million T cells (the decline was roughly linear).

The sample consisted of blood. The chain carries TRBV7-3 and TRBJ2-1; 8 nucleotides line up with TRBD2. The receptor was derived from a woman between 25 and 40 years old in good health. The CDR3 reads CASSPRERGSSYNEQFF. The CDR3, as DNA: TGTGCCAGCAGCCCCCGGGAGCGGGGGAGCTCCTACAATGAGCAGTTCTTC.